One and the same sample provided the 15 T cell receptor beta chains below, sequenced in a study of cytomegalovirus exposure and HLA in healthy donors (dated by TCRdb to 2015 to 2018). The protocol used for the library was the immunoSEQ multiplex PCR assay. For the multiplex PCR, a mixture combining 60 forward primers for TCR Vbeta segments and 13 reverse primers for TCR Jbeta segments was used. What TCRdb holds here is the immuneACCESS table cut down to in-frame rearrangements. Part of the clones is not present; checked against another copy, under half of the missing clones reflect an unresolved V gene, and the others are unexplained. The sample has about 94,000 clones on record, around 69% of them singletons. The ten largest make up 3% to 5% of the sample. The sequencing input was PBMCs. Receptor source: a man aged 25-45 years in good health and CMV-seronegative.

V and J are TRBV7-3 and TRBJ2-5; D gene ambiguous. Germline V lookup: CDR1 SGHTA, CDR2 FQGTGA. The V and J ends lost 5 bases and 1 base respectively, with 8 bases between them. The CDR3 consists of 13 residues. This CDR3 reads CASSRSIQETQYF. In DNA, the CDR3 is TGTGCCAGCAGCCGTTCTATCCAAGAGACCCAGTACTTC.

CDR3: CASSYNRNTEAFF. CDR3 nucleotides: TGTGCCAGCAGCTACAACAGGAACACTGAAGCTTTCTTT. The gene calls are TRBV7-3 and TRBJ1-1; D uncertain. Germline CDR1 and CDR2: SGHTA and FQGTGA. The CDR3 sequence is 13 residues long. Trimming cost V 4 bases and J 1 base, with 7 bases left between them.

The J gene is TRBJ1-4, the V gene TRBV7-8; the match to TRBD1 covers 7 bases. Germline V gene sequence: CDR1 SGHVS, CDR2 FQNEAQ. This CDR3 has 13 amino acids. After removal of 1 base from V and 10 bases from J, the junction contained 3 bases not matched to a gene. Here the CDR3 reads CASSLEDRRKLFF. The CDR3 DNA is TGTGCCAGCAGCTTAGAGGACAGGCGAAAACTGTTTTTT.

The chain combines TRBV9 with TRBJ2-2; 7 bases fit TRBD1. The V gene end was trimmed by 3 bases and the J gene end by 5 bases; junction bases not matched to a gene: 10. The CDR3 consists of 16 residues. Germline V gene data show CDR1 as SGDLS and CDR2 as YYNGEE. The CDR3 loop is CASSDQRQGATGELFF. CDR3 DNA sequence: TGTGCCAGCAGCGATCAAAGACAGGGCGCAACCGGGGAGCTGTTTTTT.

This clone was counted a few times. The V gene is TRBV7-2, the J gene TRBJ2-5, with D hard to call. Germline V gene lookup returns CDR1 SGHTA and CDR2 FQGNSA. Trimming pared 1 base from V and 5 bases from J, leaving 14 bases between. This CDR3 is built from 15 residues. The CDR3 sequence is CASSLVGVTSETQYF. The DNA for the CDR3 is TGTGCCAGCAGCTTAGTGGGCGTTACCTCGGAGACCCAGTACTTC.

The V gene is TRBV9, the J gene TRBJ2-7; 7 bases map to TRBD2. CDR1 SGDLS and CDR2 YYNGEE come from the germline V gene. V lost 0 bases to trimming and J lost 2 bases; unmatched junction nucleotides: 11. The CDR3 spans 17 residues. The CDR3: CASSVASGISPPYEQYF. The CDR3 DNA reads as TGTGCCAGCAGCGTAGCTAGCGGAATCAGCCCGCCCTACGAGCAGTACTTC.

A note on this clone: At one end the junction does not follow the germline gene, possibly because of a read error. The chain joins TRBV6-5 to TRBJ2-3, with 8 bases identical to TRBD1. The CDR3 extends over 15 amino acids. Germline-derived CDR1 and CDR2 are MNHEY and SVGAGI. The CDR3 is CASRLGTGLPDTQYF. In DNA form, the CDR3 reads TGTGCCAGCAGGTTAGGGACAGGATTACCAGATACGCAATATTTT.

This sequence joins TRBV5-4 and TRBJ2-1; TRBD1 matches at 11 bases. V shed 3 bases, J shed 10 bases, and the junction held 3 bases outside the gene matches. CDR1 SGHNT and CDR2 YYREEE come from the germline V gene (reference sequence). The CDR3 is 13 residues long. The CDR3: CASSWDRGNEQFF. CDR3 in DNA: TGTGCCAGCAGCTGGGACAGGGGGAACGAGCAGTTCTTC.

The chain is built from TRBV2 and TRBJ1-4; the D gene is possibly TRBD1 (6 bases). Per the germline V gene, CDR1 is SNHLY and CDR2 is FYNNEI. The V end lost 9 bases, the J end lost 3 bases, and 23 bases lay between the germline ends. This CDR3 region has 17 residues. This CDR3 reads CARGTRGGRVANEKLFF. The CDR3 nucleotides are TGTGCCAGGGGGACAAGGGGGGGGCGCGTGGCTAATGAAAAACTGTTTTTT.

The V call is TRBV4-2, the J call TRBJ2-5; TRBD1 matches 7 bases. The CDR3 length is 15 residues. Germline CDR1 reads LGHNA; CDR2 reads YNFKEQ. The V segment lost 3 bases and the J segment 3 bases; nucleotides outside the gene matches: 7. CDR3 amino acids: CASSQFLGTEETQYF. The CDR3 DNA is TGTGCCAGCAGCCAGTTCCTAGGGACAGAAGAGACCCAGTACTTC.

CDR3 DNA: TGTGCCAGCAGCTCACAGGGTACTAGTAGCACTGAAGCTTTCTTT. It specifies CASSSQGTSSTEAFF. The rearrangement joins TRBV7-9 to TRBJ1-1; D may be TRBD1 (6 bases). CDR1 is SEHNR and CDR2 is FQNEAQ in the germline V gene (reference sequence). V was clipped by 4 bases and J by 4 bases, with 16 bases between them. CDR3 length: 15 amino acids.

This clone was seen only a few times. The J gene is TRBJ2-3, the V gene TRBV6-1; possible D gene TRBD1, 5 bases. The germline V and J ends were trimmed by 1 base and 4 bases, with 18 bases remaining between them. The CDR3 consists of 17 residues. Germline CDR1 reads MNHNS; CDR2 reads SASEGT. CDR3 sequence reads: CASSEVVGSGHSDTQYF. The CDR3 DNA follows: TGTGCCAGCAGTGAAGTGGTTGGGTCAGGGCACTCAGATACGCAGTATTTT.

A few counts support this clone. The chain recombines TRBV7-9 with TRBJ2-2; D gene unclear. Trimming cost V 3 bases and J 6 bases, with 5 bases left between them. Germline values: CDR1 SEHNR, CDR2 FQNEAQ (reference sequence). The length of the CDR3 is 12 residues. The CDR3 region is CASSFTAGELFF. In DNA form, the CDR3 reads TGTGCCAGCAGCTTTACGGCCGGGGAGCTGTTTTTT.

The genes are TRBV5-1 and TRBJ2-3; 11 bases agree with TRBD2. This CDR3 has 17 residues. The germline CDR1 and CDR2 sequences are SGHRS and YFSETQ. V gave up 0 bases and J gave up 2 bases; unmatched junction bases: 5. CDR3 residues: CASSLDPSGRNTDTQYF. The CDR3 bases are TGCGCCAGCAGCTTGGATCCTAGCGGGAGGAACACAGATACGCAGTATTTT. Full variable domain (missing parts from reference TRBV5-1 and TRBJ2-3): KAGVTQTPRYLIKTRGQQVTLSCSPISGHRSVSWYQQTPGQGLQFLFEYFSETQRNKGNFPGRFSGRQFSNSRSEMNVSTLELGDSALYLCASSLDPSGRNTDTQYFGPGTRLTVL.

The genes are TRBV10-3 and TRBJ2-6, with D possibly matching TRBD2 (6 bases). Germline V gene data show CDR1 as ENHRY and CDR2 as SYGVKD. V dropped 6 bases and J dropped 4 bases, with 10 bases sitting between them. The CDR3 runs to 14 residues. The CDR3 sequence: CAIRGEVGANVLTF. CDR3 bases: TGTGCCATCAGAGGGGAGGTGGGGGCCAACGTCCTGACTTTC.